These 8 T cell receptor beta chains came from one sample sequenced in a study of long-term antiretroviral therapy in people with HIV. Version v3.0 of the immunoSEQ assay was performed at survey level. Data came from immunoSEQ multiplex PCR; TCRdb stores just in-frame clones and leaves some out. Altogether 40,000 to 45,000 clones are present, 90% to 95% being singletons, with the ten largest covering approximately 2.5%. This material consisted of unsorted PBMCs, taken 3.7 years after starting antiretroviral therapy. The receptors come from a woman aged 50 to 60 with HIV.

The V gene is TRBV19, the J gene TRBJ2-3; a possible D gene is TRBD2 (5 bases). V was pared by 3 bases and J by 2 bases, with 21 bases between. The germline CDR1 and CDR2 sequences are LNHDA and SQIVND (reference sequence). CDR3 size: 18 residues. CDR3 nucleotide sequence: TGTGCCAGTAGTATCCTAACCGGACTCGGAACAAACACAGATACGCAGTATTTT. Its translation: CASSILTGLGTNTDTQYF. The complete variable domain, with remaining parts taken from reference TRBV19 and TRBJ2-3, reads DGGITQSPKYLFRKEGQNVTLSCEQNLNHDAMYWYRQDPGQGLRLIYYSQIVNDFQKGDIAEGYSVSREKKESFPLTVTSAQKNPTAFYLCASSILTGLGTNTDTQYFGPGTRLTVL.

The rearrangement joins TRBV30 to TRBJ1-5; D may be TRBD1 (5 bases). This CDR3 has 12 amino acids. Germline V gene sequence: CDR1 GTSNPN, CDR2 SVGIG (reference sequence). V was clipped by 1 base and J by 6 bases, with 7 bases between them. The CDR3 nucleotides read TGTGCCTGGAGTGGGGGGAGTCAGCCCCAGCATTTT. This translates into CAWSGGSQPQHF.

About this clone: The sample has other DNA sequences that encode this CDR3 too. The chain couples TRBV6-5 to TRBJ1-2, with 7 positions matching TRBD1. This CDR3 has 13 residues. The germline CDR1 and CDR2 sequences are MNHEY and SVGAGI. V gave up 4 bases and J gave up 2 bases; unmatched junction bases: 1. Written as DNA, the CDR3 is TGTGCCAGCAGTTCACAGGGGAACTATGGCTACACCTTC. Translated, it gives CASSSQGNYGYTF.

This rearrangement joins TRBV6-5 to TRBJ1-2, with D possibly TRBD1 on 6 matching bases. This CDR3 has 15 amino acids. The V gene's germline CDR1 is MNHEY and CDR2 SVGAGI. The ends were cut back, 1 base at V and 3 bases at J, with 12 bases in the middle. The CDR3 here is CASSYLGRTDYGYTF. For the CDR3, the DNA is TGTGCCAGCAGTTACTTAGGCCGGACAGACTATGGCTACACCTTC.

J is TRBJ2-5 and V is TRBV5-5; the match to TRBD2 covers 16 bases. Losses at the gene ends were 4 bases for V and 2 bases for J; bases not matched to a gene: 2. CDR3 length: 16 amino acids. Germline-derived CDR1 and CDR2 are SGHKS and YYEKEE (reference sequence). CDR3 nucleotides: TGTGCCAGCAGCCAGGGACTAGCGGGGGGGCAAGAGACCCAGTACTTC. This encodes CASSQGLAGGQETQYF.

The chain joins TRBV2 to TRBJ1-1; the match to TRBD1 covers 8 bases. Losses at the gene ends were 8 bases for V and 0 bases for J; bases not matched to a gene: 2. Germline CDR1 is SNHLY and CDR2 is FYNNEI. This CDR3 comprises 13 residues. DNA of the CDR3: TGTGCCAGCGGGACAGGCCTGAACACTGAAGCTTTCTTT. It codes for CASGTGLNTEAFF.

The chain has TRBV18 and TRBJ2-7, with 7 nucleotides matching TRBD1. The CDR3 loop spans 14 amino acids. Trimming took 3 bases from V and 7 from J; bases not matched to a gene: 9. The germline gives CDR1 KGHSH, CDR2 LQKENI. The CDR3 nucleotides read TGTGCCAGCTCACCGCCGGGACAGCCTAGAGAGCAGTACTTC. Translation: CASSPPGQPREQYF.

This chain joins TRBV27 and TRBJ1-5, with D hard to call. V lost 3 bases and J lost 5, with 8 bases in between. Per germline, CDR1 MNHEY and CDR2 SMNVEV (reference sequence). The CDR3 consists of 13 residues. The CDR3 reads CASSFRQDQPQHF. CDR3 coding DNA: TGTGCCAGCAGTTTTCGGCAGGATCAGCCCCAGCATTTT.